These T cell receptor beta chains were read from a single sample in a study of T cells in Graves' hyperthyroidism and ophthalmopathy. TCRdb recomputed calls from the multiplex PCR reads with MiXCR, one row per CDR3 protein. The table has about 380,000 distinct CDR3 sequences, 13% seen once. The material sequenced was blood. The receptors derive from a man between 25 and 39 years old with Graves' hyperthyroidism that later progressed to Graves' ophthalmopathy. Both conserved end residues are part of each CDR3. D genes are given only for firm matches.

d_call,v_call,cdr3_aa
TRBD2,TRBV7-9,CASSLQRGGADTQYF
NA,TRBV20-1,CSAKIGLYNEQFF
NA,TRBV7-9,CASSLAGAVSEKLFF
NA,TRBV29-1,CSVEVVTSHEQYF
TRBD2,TRBV30,CAWSVYGSSGGTDTQYF
NA,TRBV10-3,CAISEAGELYEQYF
NA,TRBV7-6,CASSPKRGFSGNTIYF
TRBD2,TRBV11-2,CASSTRLAGGLDTQYF
NA,TRBV6-1,CASSPSGQFSQPQHF
NA,TRBV20-1,CSARKTGNTIYF
NA,TRBV4-2,CASSPTGRSETQYF
NA,TRBV12-3/TRBV12-4,CASSLGGMSGELFF
NA,TRBV12-3/TRBV12-4,CASRPQGFGEAFF
TRBD1,TRBV25-1,CASSEATGATYEQYF
NA,TRBV19,CASSIGAEAFF
NA,TRBV5-1,CASSSDTFSGNTIYF
NA,TRBV5-1,CASSLTGHNYEQYF
TRBD1,TRBV4-1,CASSQVGRQGGEKLFF
TRBD1,TRBV27,CASSAPPGQGSEKLFF
TRBD1,TRBV6-1,CASIKGQGIGELFF
NA,TRBV12-3/TRBV12-4,CASSPAGRGRNTGELFF
NA,TRBV9,CASSARDSGRTDTQYF
NA,TRBV7-9,CASSFEVTEAFF
NA,TRBV19,CASSKRTEQNQPQHF
TRBD2,TRBV9,CASSVTSGDTDTQYF
TRBD1,TRBV6-1,CASRRQGNYGYTF
NA,TRBV2,CARQAGTLNNEKLFF
NA,TRBV2,CASSETRIYGYTF
TRBD1,TRBV5-6,CASSLFVGPGTEETQYF
NA,TRBV15,CATSRDVQRVDTQYF
NA,TRBV12-3/TRBV12-4,CASSKAYRDTPNTEAFF
NA,TRBV28,CASSPPFEAPYEQYF
TRBD1,TRBV2,CASREDRGPTEAFF
TRBD2,TRBV12-3/TRBV12-4,CASNGRTSGSYEQYF
NA,TRBV27,CASSSSRGGALIYEQYF
NA,TRBV18,CASSPQRGEAFF
TRBD1,TRBV13,CASSAGQGGGEQYF
NA,TRBV14,CASSPLAPSSYNEQFF
NA,TRBV7-9,CASSLGWGYGYTF
NA,TRBV12-3/TRBV12-4,CASTRTGLSYNEQFF
NA,TRBV4-1,CASSHGQTSNQPQHF